The 30 T cell receptor beta chains reported below all come from one sample, sequenced in a study of T-cell memory formation after mild COVID-19. TCRdb re-called the 5' RACE reads with MiXCR, one entry per CDR3 protein. The sample carries tens of thousands of distinct CDR3 sequences, 25% to 35% recorded once. The sequencing sample was made of PBMCs or a T cell subset sorted from them (not recorded which). These receptors came from a man younger than 35 who had mild COVID-19 (a few samples of this study predate the infection). Cell type and time point are not known.

The rearrangement joins TRBV12-3 or TRBV12-4 to TRBJ2-7, with D possibly matching TRBD2 (6 bases). Trimming pared 1 base from V and 2 bases from J, leaving 9 bases between. The CDR3 sequence is 14 residues long. CDR3 residues: CASSLVGGPYEQYF. CDR3 coding DNA: TGTGCCAGCAGTTTAGTCGGGGGACCCTACGAGCAGTACTTC.

The gene calls are TRBV6-2 or TRBV6-3 and TRBJ2-1; tentative D call: TRBD2 (5 bases). This CDR3 contains 13 residues. The germline V gene encodes CDR1 MNHEY and CDR2 SVGEGT. The V gene lost 3 bases and the J gene lost 4 bases, with 7 bases spanning the gap. The CDR3 loop is CASSYEGYNEQFF. The CDR3, as DNA: TGTGCCAGCAGTTATGAGGGTTACAATGAGCAGTTCTTC.

The chain joins TRBV6-2 or TRBV6-3 to TRBJ2-5, with a tentative D call TRBD2 (5 bases). Germline loops: CDR1 MNHEY, CDR2 SVGEGT. This CDR3 is built from 16 residues. Trimming left V 5 bases short and J 5 bases short, with 21 bases between. The CDR3 DNA reads as TGTGCCAGCAGTCGGACGCTAGGAGGCCTCGGGGAGACCCAGTACTTC. Translating gives CASSRTLGGLGETQYF.

The rearrangement uses TRBV7-6 and TRBJ2-3; a possible D gene is TRBD1 (5 bases). Looked up from germline, CDR1 is SGHVS and CDR2 is FNYEAQ. The CDR3 is 14 residues long. V lost 5 bases, J lost 3 bases, and 12 bases lay in between. The CDR3 DNA follows: TGTGCCAGCAGCGTCGACCCAGGGACAGATACGCAGTATTTT. Amino acids: CASSVDPGTDTQYF.

The chain is built from TRBV9 and TRBJ2-3; TRBD2 matches 13 bases. Trimming removed 1 base from V and 0 bases from J; junction bases left unmatched: 8. CDR1 is SGDLS and CDR2 is YYNGEE in the germline V gene. The CDR3 sequence is 19 residues long. DNA of the CDR3: TGTGCCAGCAGCGTACAAGGACTAGCGGGGGCATCTAGCACAGATACGCAGTATTTT. Its translation is CASSVQGLAGASSTDTQYF.

The chain couples TRBV7-2 to TRBJ2-4; 9 nucleotides agree with TRBD2. In germline, CDR1 is SGHTA, CDR2 FQGNSA. The CDR3 totals 19 residues. V lost 5 bases, J lost 0 bases, and 14 bases stayed unmatched. The CDR3 region has the DNA TGTGCCAGCAGCCCCCTATCGAGCGGGGGGACTCTAGCCAAAAACATTCAGTACTTC. Translating gives CASSPLSSGGTLAKNIQYF.

This clonotype was detected only a few times. The chain links TRBV4-2 to TRBJ2-5; 11 bases are a match to TRBD2. Germline values: CDR1 LGHNA, CDR2 YNFKEQ. J lost 2 bases, V lost 1 base, and 3 bases had no gene match. CDR3 size: 16 residues. The DNA of the CDR3 is TGTGCCAGCAGCCAAGTGGGACTAGCGGATCAAGAGACCCAGTACTTC. As protein: CASSQVGLADQETQYF.

The CDR3 DNA follows: TGTGCCAGCAGCACGATCTTAGCGGGGGGGCCGGGGAATGAGCAGTTCTTC. As protein: CASSTILAGGPGNEQFF. The V call is TRBV3-1, the J call TRBJ2-1, with TRBD2 matching 11 bases. The junction had 13 bases not matched to a gene; V was cut back by 5 bases and J by 7 bases. Germline values: CDR1 LGHDT, CDR2 YNNKEL (reference sequence). CDR3 length: 17 amino acids.

This clonotype was seen a few times. The chain recombines TRBV15 with TRBJ2-2; the D gene is possibly TRBD2 (6 bases). The V end was cut by 3 bases, the J end by 4 bases, with 15 bases between. There are 16 residues in the CDR3. CDR1 is LNHNV and CDR2 is YYDKDF in the germline V gene (reference sequence). CDR3 bases: TGTGCCACCAGCAGCTTGCCGGACTACACCACCGGGGAGCTGTTTTTT. Protein: CATSSLPDYTTGELFF.

V usage is TRBV6-5 and J usage is TRBJ1-2, with D tentatively TRBD1 (5 bases). This CDR3 has 13 residues. The germline V gene encodes CDR1 MNHEY and CDR2 SVGAGI. Between the trimmed V and J ends, which lost 8 bases and 4 bases, there was a span of 14 bases. This chain's CDR3 is CASGVGLSYGYTF. The CDR3 DNA reads as TGTGCCAGCGGAGTGGGGCTTAGCTATGGCTACACCTTC.

The genes are TRBV9 and TRBJ2-4; weak D call: TRBD2 (6 bases). Germline CDR1 is SGDLS and CDR2 is YYNGEE. The ends were cut back, 3 bases at V and 0 bases at J, with 10 bases in the middle. This CDR3 has 15 amino acids. The CDR3 region has the DNA TGTGCCAGCAGCGCCTCGGGGGTAGCCAAAAACATTCAGTACTTC. It specifies CASSASGVAKNIQYF.

The rearrangement joins TRBV19 to TRBJ2-3; 11 bases line up with TRBD2. J lost 4 bases, V lost 6 bases, and 9 bases had no gene match. CDR3 size: 16 residues. Germline CDR1 LNHDA, CDR2 SQIVND (reference sequence). The CDR3 DNA reads TGTGCCAGTAGCCCACTAGCGGGGGAAACATCAGATACGCAGTATTTT. Encoded protein: CASSPLAGETSDTQYF.

The genes are TRBV6-2 or TRBV6-3 and TRBJ1-1; 10 positions match TRBD1. Trimming removed 7 bases from V and 2 bases from J; junction bases left unmatched: 4. Per germline, CDR1 MNHEY and CDR2 SVGEGT. The CDR3 has 14 amino acids. The CDR3 nucleotides are TGTGCCAGCATTCGGACAGGGGGTAACACTGAAGCTTTCTTT. This gives the protein CASIRTGGNTEAFF.

This clonotype has just a few counts. This sequence joins TRBV10-3 and TRBJ2-7, with no clear D. CDR3 length: 11 residues. The ends were cut back, 6 bases at V and 0 bases at J, with 3 bases in the middle. CDR1 is ENHRY, CDR2 SYGVKD, per germline. In DNA, the CDR3 is TGTGCCATCAGGGTCTCCTACGAGCAGTACTTC. This encodes CAIRVSYEQYF.

At least ten counts were recorded for this clonotype. The chain joins TRBV27 to TRBJ1-6, with D possibly TRBD1 on 5 matching bases. Germline-derived CDR1 and CDR2 are MNHEY and SMNVEV (reference sequence). This CDR3 is 13 amino acids long. With 5 bases removed from V and 13 bases from J, the gap between germline ends came to 15 bases. The CDR3 sequence is CASSQGGVTPLHF. The CDR3 DNA sequence: TGTGCCAGCAGTCAGGGTGGGGTTACGCCCCTCCACTTT.

This clonotype has a handful of counts. The genes are TRBV7-8 and TRBJ2-7; D is ambiguous. CDR3 length: 13 amino acids. From germline, CDR1 is SGHVS and CDR2 FQNEAQ. Trimming removed 1 base from V and 5 bases from J, with 9 bases in between. The CDR3 protein is CASSLVPGDEQYV. CDR3 coding DNA: TGTGCCAGCAGCTTAGTCCCGGGCGACGAGCAGTACGTC.

This chain links TRBV12-3 or TRBV12-4 with TRBJ1-1; 7 nucleotides line up with TRBD1. Germline trimming cut 2 bases from V and 5 bases from J; bases unmatched to any gene: 5. The CDR3 consists of 14 residues. The CDR3 sequence is CASSLRRGDTEAFF. The CDR3 DNA sequence: TGTGCCAGCAGTTTACGCAGGGGGGATACTGAAGCTTTCTTT.

The chain recombines TRBV6-2 or TRBV6-3 with TRBJ2-3; D might be TRBD2 (7 bases). V was clipped by 5 bases and J by 6 bases, with 15 bases between them. Germline V lookup: CDR1 MNHEY, CDR2 SVGEGT. This CDR3 spans 14 amino acids. CDR3 sequence reads: CASSRPGGPDTQYF. For the CDR3, the DNA is TGTGCCAGCAGTCGCCCGGGGGGCCCGGATACGCAGTATTTT.

The chain recombines TRBV6-2 or TRBV6-3 with TRBJ2-3, with TRBD2 matching 7 bases. V was pared by 6 bases and J by 5 bases, with 8 bases of the junction left unmatched. CDR3 size: 14 residues. Per the germline V gene, CDR1 is MNHEY and CDR2 is SVGEGT. The CDR3 loop reads CASSRGRELDTQYF. The CDR3 bases are TGTGCCAGCAGCCGAGGGAGGGAGTTAGATACGCAGTATTTT.

J is TRBJ2-3 and V is TRBV6-5; D ambiguous. Germline V gives CDR1 MNHEY, CDR2 SVGAGI. The length of the CDR3 is 17 residues. The V end lost 6 bases, the J end lost 0 bases, and 19 bases lay between the germline ends. CDR3 region: CASSSISGGTSTDTQYF. The CDR3 DNA is TGTGCCAGCAGCTCCATCTCGGGCGGAACTAGCACAGATACGCAGTATTTT.

This clonotype was detected a few times. The chain combines TRBV12-5 with TRBJ2-2; 7 bases are a match to TRBD1. The ends lost 5 bases at V and 3 bases at J; junction bases unmatched: 9. Germline CDR1 reads LGHNT; CDR2 reads FRNRAP. The CDR3 contains 16 residues. As DNA, the CDR3 is TGTGCTAGTGGTGCTGAGGGGGCACTGGACACCGGGGAGCTGTTTTTT. Translated: CASGAEGALDTGELFF.

V usage is TRBV19 and J usage is TRBJ1-5, with no clear D. The germline V gene encodes CDR1 LNHDA and CDR2 SQIVND (reference sequence). The CDR3 is 14 amino acids. V lost 5 bases and J 5 bases, leaving 13 bases between the germline ends. As DNA, the CDR3 is TGTGCCAGTAGTCAGTCCCGACGGGATCAGCCCCAGCATTTT. This encodes CASSQSRRDQPQHF.

This chain uses TRBV5-1 with TRBJ1-1; a possible D gene is TRBD1 (6 bases). There are 14 residues in the CDR3. In germline, CDR1 is SGHRS, CDR2 YFSETQ. V lost 7 bases and J 0 bases, leaving 13 bases between the germline ends. The CDR3 DNA sequence: TGCGCCAGCGGTGCAGGGGTCATGAACACTGAAGCTTTCTTT. Translating it yields CASGAGVMNTEAFF.

This clonotype was detected ten times or more. The rearrangement joins TRBV5-1 to TRBJ2-3; TRBD2 aligns across 8 bases. V lost 0 bases and J lost 2; bases outside the gene matches: 11. The V gene's germline CDR1 is SGHRS and CDR2 YFSETQ. The CDR3 is made up of 18 amino acids. The CDR3 is CASSLAGGAGVTTDTQYF. CDR3 coding DNA: TGCGCCAGCAGCTTGGCCGGGGGAGCGGGGGTTACCACAGATACGCAGTATTTT. Full variable domain (remainder filled in from reference TRBV5-1 and TRBJ2-3): KAGVTQTPRYLIKTRGQQVTLSCSPISGHRSVSWYQQTPGQGLQFLFEYFSETQRNKGNFPGRFSGRQFSNSRSEMNVSTLELGDSALYLCASSLAGGAGVTTDTQYFGPGTRLTVL.

The chain links TRBV10-1 to TRBJ2-7; TRBD2 matches at 10 bases. V lost 6 bases and J lost 1; bases outside the gene matches: 21. From germline, CDR1 is WNHNN and CDR2 SYGVQD (reference sequence). The length of the CDR3 is 20 residues. The CDR3 loop is CASSAPGVGSSGGSSYEQYV. CDR3 in DNA: TGCGCCAGCAGCGCTCCCGGGGTCGGATCTAGCGGGGGTTCTTCCTACGAGCAGTACGTC.

CDR3 residues: CASSGTGTTEAFF. CDR3 nucleotides: TGTGCCAGCAGCGGTACAGGGACCACTGAAGCTTTCTTT. The chain combines TRBV9 with TRBJ1-1; D perhaps matches TRBD1 (6 bases). V was pared by 3 bases and J by 4 bases, with 10 bases between. The germline CDR1 and CDR2 sequences are SGDLS and YYNGEE. The CDR3 extends over 13 amino acids. Full variable domain (remainder filled in from reference TRBV9 and TRBJ1-1): DSGVTQTPKHLITATGQRVTLRCSPRSGDLSVYWYQQSLDQGLQFLIQYYNGEERAKGNILERFSAQQFPDLHSELNLSSLELGDSALYFCASSGTGTTEAFFGQGTRLTVV.

The chain combines TRBV6-5 with TRBJ1-2, with D unresolved. Germline lookup yields CDR1 MNHEY and CDR2 SVGAGI. The ends were cut back, 3 bases at V and 8 bases at J, with 13 bases in the middle. CDR3 size: 13 residues. The CDR3 DNA follows: TGTGCCAGCAGTTATGGACCCTTCGGAGGCTACACCTTC. Its protein is CASSYGPFGGYTF.

This clonotype was recorded many times. The chain combines TRBV6-1 with TRBJ2-5, with TRBD2 matching 8 bases. The junction had 3 bases not matched to a gene; V was cut back by 2 bases and J by 1 base. This CDR3 is 15 amino acids long. In germline, CDR1 is MNHNS, CDR2 SASEGT. CDR3 loop: CASSESAGGQETQYF. CDR3 DNA sequence: TGTGCCAGCAGTGAATCCGCGGGGGGCCAAGAGACCCAGTACTTC.

This clonotype was seen more than once but under ten times. This chain links TRBV12-3 or TRBV12-4 with TRBJ2-2, with D maybe TRBD1 (6 bases). The CDR3 loop spans 15 amino acids. The ends were cut back, 4 bases at V and 2 bases at J, with 11 bases in the middle. The CDR3 is CASSSGTPNTGELFF. DNA of the CDR3: TGTGCCAGCAGTTCCGGGACACCTAACACCGGGGAGCTGTTTTTT.

CDR3 in amino acids: CASSYAGTGDGYTF. The CDR3 nucleotides read TGTGCCAGCAGTTACGCCGGGACAGGGGATGGCTACACCTTC. V usage is TRBV6-5 and J usage is TRBJ1-2; 10 bases are shared with TRBD1. The CDR3 contains 14 residues. V was clipped by 2 bases and J by 6 bases; unmatched bases: 3. CDR1 and CDR2 from the germline V gene are MNHEY and SVGAGI.